One and the same sample provided the 23 T cell receptor beta chains below, sequenced in a study of T cell clonality in common variable immunodeficiency. Study-wide findings and caveats: Reportedly, TCR beta sequences from common variable immunodeficiency showed fewer deletions and N-nucleotide insertions.

Their antigens are not known. Sequencing was performed with immunoSEQ multiplex PCR; in TCRdb, only in-frame clones are kept and a portion is missing. In total the sample includes about 35,000 clones, none of them seen once. Sequenced input: peripheral blood mononuclear cells. Source of these receptors: a human donor with common variable immunodeficiency.

The CDR3 DNA, read in part, is TGTGCCAGCTCACCTGACGGCGGGGGGAACACAGATACG. Protein sequence: CASSPDGGGNTDT. Given in full, the CDR3 is CASSPDGGGNTDTQYF. The chain joins TRBV18 to TRBJ2-3; 8 bases map to TRBD2. The CDR3 end falls 3 residues outside the read, so it is completed with the germline J gene. Unmatched junction bases numbered 7, after V lost 3 bases and J lost 2 bases. Germline lookup yields CDR1 KGHSH and CDR2 LQKENI. The CDR3 has 16 amino acids.

This clone was counted at least ten times. Mismatch with germline at one junction end may stem from a read error. The CDR3 DNA, read in part, is TGTGCCAGCAGCCCTACCCCTTCCTCCGAG. This gives the protein CASSPTPSSE. The whole CDR3 region reads CASSPTPSSEQYF. The rearrangement links TRBV11-2 to TRBJ2-7; D is ambiguous. The read falls 3 residues short of the CDR3 end, and the missing part is taken from the germline J gene. This CDR3 spans 13 amino acids. CDR1 and CDR2 from the germline V gene are SGHAT and FQNNGV.

In its sample, this clone was seen many times. The observed sequence ends 3 residues before the CDR3 terminus, with the missing tail filled in from the germline J gene. The rearrangement uses TRBV12-3 or TRBV12-4 and TRBJ1-1; 9 bases fit TRBD1. This CDR3 has 14 residues. Trimming cost V 5 bases and J 5 bases; bases outside gene matches: 6. The CDR3 bases that were read are TGTGCCAGCAGTACGACAGGGGGTCCGACTGAA. Encoded protein: CASSTTGGPTE. The CDR3 as a whole reads CASSTTGGPTEAFF.

This clone occurred a few times. Sequencing ends 3 residues short of the CDR3 end; the germline J gene provides the rest. This chain connects TRBV2 to TRBJ1-1; D possibly corresponds to TRBD1 (6 bases). This CDR3 comprises 14 residues. Trimming removed 6 bases from V and 4 bases from J, with 15 bases in between. CDR1 is SNHLY and CDR2 is FYNNEI in the germline V gene. The part of the CDR3 DNA that was read is TGTGCCAGCAGGGAGGGGGAGGTGAGCACTGAA. Its translation is CASREGEVSTE. In full, the CDR3 is CASREGEVSTEAFF. The full variable domain, rest sourced from reference TRBV2 and TRBJ1-1, is EPEVTQTPSHQVTQMGQEVILRCVPISNHLYFYWYRQILGQKVEFLVSFYNNEISEKSEIFDDQFSVERPDGSNFTLKIRSTKLEDSAMYFCASREGEVSTEAFFGQGTRLTVV.

The covered CDR3 bases are TGTGCCAGCAGCTCCGGACAGGGGGCCTGGTTGGGC. Protein: CASSSGQGAWLG. The CDR3 in its entirety is CASSSGQGAWLGYTF. This sequence joins TRBV7-9 and TRBJ1-2; 11 nucleotides align to TRBD1. The CDR3 extends 3 residues past the end of the read, so its final part is completed from the germline J gene. This CDR3 is 15 amino acids long. In germline, CDR1 is SEHNR, CDR2 FQNEAQ (reference sequence).

This clone was counted many times. Incomplete CDR3 DNA: TGCGCCAGCAGTGAGTCGGGGGGGCTGGGC. It specifies CASSESGGLG. The CDR3 reads in full as CASSESGGLGYTF. This chain links TRBV10-2 with TRBJ1-2; possible D gene TRBD1, 6 bases. The CDR3 end falls 3 residues outside the read, so it is completed with the germline J gene. Germline CDR1 reads WSHSY; CDR2 reads SAAADI. This CDR3 is 13 amino acids long.

Remarks on this clone: The read terminates 3 residues before the CDR3 end, so the remaining end is supplied by the germline J gene. The chain is built from TRBV6-1 and TRBJ1-4, with 7 bases fitting TRBD1. The junction had 15 bases not matched to a gene; V was cut back by 0 bases and J by 5 bases. The V gene's germline CDR1 is MNHNS and CDR2 SASEGT. This CDR3 spans 19 amino acids. CDR3 DNA (partial): TGTGCCAGCAGTGAAGCGGGTAACCCCAGGGGGGTAGCCAATGAAAAA. This encodes CASSEAGNPRGVANEK. The whole CDR3 protein is CASSEAGNPRGVANEKLFF.

This clone was seen a few times. Coverage ceases 3 residues before the CDR3 finishes, and the germline J gene fills in the end. The gene calls are TRBV7-9 and TRBJ2-7, with D perhaps TRBD1 (6 bases). Trimming took off 4 bases at V and 3 bases at J, with 16 bases between the two ends. CDR1 is SEHNR and CDR2 is FQNEAQ in the germline V gene (reference sequence). The CDR3 is 15 residues long. CDR3 DNA, as far as it was read: TGTGCCAGCAGCTCCTCGGGACAACATGTCTACGAG. Translating gives CASSSSGQHVYE. The whole CDR3 protein is CASSSSGQHVYEQYF.

As concerns this clone: Coverage ceases 3 residues before the CDR3 finishes, and the germline J gene fills in the end. The chain employs TRBV7-9 and TRBJ2-1; TRBD1 aligns across 9 bases. This CDR3 region has 14 residues. In germline, CDR1 is SEHNR, CDR2 FQNEAQ (reference sequence). V lost 8 bases, J lost 3 bases, and 5 bases stayed unmatched. CDR3 DNA, as far as it was read: TGTGCCAGCTCACAGGGGGCGCTCTACAATGAG. Protein: CASSQGALYNE. Given in full, the CDR3 is CASSQGALYNEQFF.

This clone has a count of ten or more. Read coverage stops 3 residues before the CDR3 terminus; the germline J gene supplies the remainder. The chain carries TRBV6-2 or TRBV6-3 and TRBJ2-2, with 9 bases aligning to TRBD2. Trimming cost V 6 bases and J 6 bases; bases outside gene matches: 11. The CDR3 covers 16 residues. Germline CDR1 and CDR2: MNHEY and SVGEGT. CDR3 DNA (partial): TGTGCCAGCAGCAAGGGGCGCGGGGGGGTACCCGGGGAG. Its translation is CASSKGRGGVPGE. The whole CDR3 is CASSKGRGGVPGELFF.

In this sample, this clone turned up many times. The read is 3 residues too short to cover the CDR3 end, so that end is filled in from the germline J gene. This chain uses TRBV2 with TRBJ2-1; 8 bases fit TRBD2. The trim removed 4 bases at V and 5 bases at J, leaving 7 bases unmatched. This CDR3 spans 15 amino acids. Germline V gives CDR1 SNHLY, CDR2 FYNNEI. The CDR3 loop reads CASSGDGGANNEQFF. The part of the CDR3 DNA that was read is TGTGCCAGCAGTGGGGACGGGGGGGCTAACAATGAG.

This clone was picked up many times. The observed sequence ends 3 residues before the CDR3 terminus, with the missing tail filled in from the germline J gene. The chain carries TRBV10-3 and TRBJ2-1; D is possibly TRBD1 (5 bases). Per germline, CDR1 ENHRY and CDR2 SYGVKD. Trimming shortened V by 11 bases and J by 5 bases, and 19 bases separated the two germline ends. The CDR3 contains 14 residues. The CDR3 sequence: CAPKGRAIDNEQFF. The DNA read from the CDR3 is TGTGCCCCCAAGGGCAGGGCCATCGACAATGAG.

This clone has ten or more counts. The read comes to an end 3 residues before the CDR3 does, leaving the germline J gene to fill in the end. The chain recombines TRBV6-1 with TRBJ1-2; no firm D call. CDR3 length equals 12 residues. The V end was cut by 0 bases, the J end by 7 bases, with 6 bases between. Germline V gene data show CDR1 as MNHNS and CDR2 as SASEGT. CDR3 bases read: TGTGCCAGCAGTGAAGCATACGGTGGC. Its translation: CASSEAYGG. The whole CDR3 reads CASSEAYGGYTF.

The CDR3 loop is CASSSGQANQETQYF. CDR3 DNA, as far as it was read: TGTGCCAGCAGCTCGGGACAGGCTAACCAAGAGACC. V gene TRBV11-3 combines with J gene TRBJ2-5; 8 bases map to TRBD1. The CDR3 end falls 3 residues outside the read, so it is completed with the germline J gene. V trimming: 4 bases; J trimming: 0 bases; junction bases outside the gene matches: 4. The CDR3 is 15 amino acids. Germline assignment: CDR1 SGHNT and CDR2 YENEEA.

This clone occurred a few times. The CDR3 goes on 3 residues after the read ends, and that part is filled in from the germline J gene. V is TRBV7-9 and J is TRBJ2-1, with 9 bases identical to TRBD1. V was clipped by 5 bases and J by 7 bases; unmatched bases: 0. CDR3 length: 12 residues. Germline CDR1 and CDR2: SEHNR and FQNEAQ (reference sequence). Incomplete CDR3 DNA: TGTGCCAGCAGCGGACAGGGGAATGAG. This gives the protein CASSGQGNE. The full CDR3 reads CASSGQGNEQFF.

In its sample, this clone was seen many times. Read sequence stops 3 residues before the CDR3 end, and the germline J gene provides the missing end. This chain joins TRBV5-1 and TRBJ1-1, with D hard to call. The CDR3 contains 11 residues. Between the trimmed V and J ends, which lost 4 bases and 7 bases, there was a span of 8 bases. Germline V gene sequence: CDR1 SGHRS, CDR2 YFSETQ. The covered CDR3 bases are TGCGCCAGCAGCGTGGGCAGTGAA. Protein: CASSVGSE. In full, the CDR3 is CASSVGSEAFF.

The table lists this clone with many counts. The read ends 3 residues before the CDR3 terminus; that terminus is restored from the germline J gene. The chain carries TRBV2 and TRBJ2-5; D possibly corresponds to TRBD1 (5 bases). The CDR3 is 14 residues long. CDR1 is SNHLY and CDR2 is FYNNEI in the germline V gene. The V end was cut by 2 bases, the J end by 4 bases, with 11 bases between. The sequenced part of the CDR3 DNA is TGTGCCAGCAGTGAAAGTGGCAGGGCAGAGACC. It encodes CASSESGRAET. The whole CDR3 sequence reads CASSESGRAETQYF.

The sample holds a few counts of this clone. Read sequence stops 3 residues before the CDR3 end, and the germline J gene provides the missing end. The chain links TRBV2 to TRBJ2-7; 10 bases map to TRBD2. Unmatched junction bases numbered 7, after V lost 1 base and J lost 4 bases. The V gene's germline CDR1 is SNHLY and CDR2 FYNNEI. There are 16 residues in the CDR3. CDR3 residues: CASSEDLAGAYYEQYF. The sequenced part of the CDR3 DNA is TGTGCCAGCAGTGAAGACCTAGCGGGGGCCTATTACGAG.

This clone occurred a few times. The read halts 3 residues ahead of the CDR3 end, with the missing end drawn from the germline J gene. The chain combines TRBV18 with TRBJ2-3, with TRBD1 matching 9 bases. This CDR3 is built from 15 residues. V gave up 3 bases and J gave up 7 bases; unmatched junction bases: 8. CDR1 KGHSH and CDR2 LQKENI come from the germline V gene. Partial CDR3 DNA: TGTGCCAGCTCACCGGGACAGGGAAGTCCCAATACG. Its protein product is CASSPGQGSPNT. The entire CDR3 sequence reads CASSPGQGSPNTQYF.

In its sample, this clone was seen many times. Sequencing ends 3 residues short of the CDR3 end; the germline J gene provides the rest. V and J are TRBV30 and TRBJ1-6, with 7 bases lining up with TRBD1. The CDR3 length is 13 residues. CDR1 and CDR2 (germline): GTSNPN, SVGIG (reference sequence). V was pared by 3 bases and J by 10 bases, with 6 bases of the junction left unmatched. The CDR3 sequence: CAWRATGRSPLHF. Partial CDR3 DNA: TGTGCCTGGAGAGCGACAGGGAGATCACCC. Filled out from reference TRBV30 and TRBJ1-6, the complete variable domain reads SQTIHQWPATLVQPVGSPLSLECTVEGTSNPNLYWYRQAAGRGLQLLFYSVGIGQISSEVPQNLSASRPQDRQFILSSKKLLLSDSGFYLCAWRATGRSPLHFGNGTRLTVT.

Note on this clone: The read ends 3 residues early relative to the CDR3; the germline J gene fills the gap. V usage is TRBV6-1 and J usage is TRBJ1-6; 9 bases agree with TRBD1. The CDR3 runs 14 residues. The J segment lost 5 bases and the V segment lost 4 bases, leaving 0 bases of the junction unmatched. Germline CDR1 and CDR2: MNHNS and SASEGT. The CDR3 DNA, read in part, is TGTGCCAGCAGTGGGACAGGGGATAATTCACCC. Its translation: CASSGTGDNSP. The entire CDR3 protein reads CASSGTGDNSPLHF.

A few counts support this clone. The read ends 3 residues early relative to the CDR3; the germline J gene fills the gap. The chain recombines TRBV7-2 with TRBJ2-7; tentative D call: TRBD1 (6 bases). Germline CDR1 and CDR2: SGHTA and FQGNSA. This CDR3 is 15 amino acids long. V was clipped by 5 bases and J by 0 bases, with 14 bases between them. The sequenced CDR3 bases are TGTGCCAGCAGCCCATGGACAGCGAGCTCCTACGAG. Translated: CASSPWTASSYE. The CDR3 in full is CASSPWTASSYEQYF.

In regard to this clone: The read gets to within 3 residues of the CDR3 end, and the germline J gene fills in the rest. The chain employs TRBV2 and TRBJ2-7, with 9 bases lining up with TRBD1. The CDR3 spans 13 residues. Germline trimming cut 6 bases from V and 4 bases from J; bases unmatched to any gene: 4. CDR1 SNHLY and CDR2 FYNNEI come from the germline V gene. The CDR3: CASRRDRDYEQYF. The sequenced CDR3 bases are TGTGCCAGCAGGAGGGACAGGGATTACGAG. The whole variable domain, remainder taken from reference TRBV2 and TRBJ2-7, is EPEVTQTPSHQVTQMGQEVILRCVPISNHLYFYWYRQILGQKVEFLVSFYNNEISEKSEIFDDQFSVERPDGSNFTLKIRSTKLEDSAMYFCASRRDRDYEQYFGPGTRLTVT.